This T cell receptor beta chain was sequenced in a study of CD8 T cells in ankylosing spondylitis. Study findings and constraints: Typical of ankylosing spondylitis blood, it appeared, was a TCR beta motif of roughly eight highly homologous variants.

MiXCR, applied by TCRdb to the 5' RACE reads, yields one record per CDR3 protein. The sample yields 390,000 or so distinct CDR3 sequences, around 22% seen once. Trimming pared 4 bases from V and 4 bases from J, leaving 11 bases between. Germline V gene lookup returns CDR1 SGHKS and CDR2 YYEKEE (reference sequence). The CDR3 runs 14 residues. About this clonotype: The antigen remains unidentified.

The origin of this receptor is a male donor with ankylosing spondylitis. Specimen: blood, either unsorted or a sorted T cell fraction (not recorded which). The chain has TRBV5-5 and TRBJ2-2; the D gene is possibly TRBD2 (5 bases). The CDR3 is CASSTRTGTGELFF. In DNA, the CDR3 is TGTGCCAGCAGCACCCGGACTGGCACCGGGGAGCTGTTTTTT.